A selection of T cell receptor beta chains follows, all from one sample in a study of identical twins. TCRdb independently ran MiXCR on the 5' RACE reads; one entry per CDR3 protein. The repertoire includes fewer than 500,000 distinct CDR3 sequences, 20% to 25% of them detected once, and about 3% sits in the top ten. This same sample was also part of a study on T cells expressing NK-cell markers.

Sequences were obtained from CD4+ T cells sorted from blood. Receptor source: a woman between 18 and 29 years old in good health. Each CDR3 is given without its conserved first and last residue. D genes are given only for firm matches.

cdr3_aa: ASSRGQGDTEAF
d_call: TRBD1
j_call: TRBJ1-1
v_call: TRBV7-9

cdr3_aa: SAFGQTEKLF
d_call: NA
j_call: TRBJ1-4
v_call: TRBV20-1

cdr3_aa: ASRVRAGRNTQY
d_call: NA
j_call: TRBJ2-3
v_call: TRBV12-3/TRBV12-4

cdr3_aa: ASSSFLFRSSYEQY
d_call: NA
j_call: TRBJ2-7
v_call: TRBV27

cdr3_aa: ATSAGLGGNEQF
d_call: TRBD2
j_call: TRBJ2-1
v_call: TRBV24-1

cdr3_aa: ASRGVLSTDTQY
d_call: NA
j_call: TRBJ2-3
v_call: TRBV7-9

cdr3_aa: ANSLAGGTDTQY
d_call: TRBD2
j_call: TRBJ2-3
v_call: TRBV5-1

cdr3_aa: SAIFGNEQF
d_call: NA
j_call: TRBJ2-1
v_call: TRBV20-1

cdr3_aa: ASGLTYNEQF
d_call: NA
j_call: TRBJ2-1
v_call: TRBV2

cdr3_aa: ASSLFGNEQF
d_call: NA
j_call: TRBJ2-1
v_call: TRBV12-3/TRBV12-4

cdr3_aa: SARDPSGANTGELF
d_call: TRBD2
j_call: TRBJ2-2
v_call: TRBV20-1

cdr3_aa: ASSWDRPTGELF
d_call: TRBD1
j_call: TRBJ2-2
v_call: TRBV5-1

cdr3_aa: AWSAVGRTYEQY
d_call: NA
j_call: TRBJ2-7
v_call: TRBV30

cdr3_aa: ASQRGLEEKLF
d_call: NA
j_call: TRBJ1-4
v_call: TRBV6-6

cdr3_aa: SAGRTGGVETQY
d_call: TRBD1
j_call: TRBJ2-5
v_call: TRBV20-1

cdr3_aa: ASSRSGGGPQETQY
d_call: TRBD2
j_call: TRBJ2-5
v_call: TRBV12-3/TRBV12-4

cdr3_aa: ASSALGDTYNEQF
d_call: NA
j_call: TRBJ2-1
v_call: TRBV6-2/TRBV6-3